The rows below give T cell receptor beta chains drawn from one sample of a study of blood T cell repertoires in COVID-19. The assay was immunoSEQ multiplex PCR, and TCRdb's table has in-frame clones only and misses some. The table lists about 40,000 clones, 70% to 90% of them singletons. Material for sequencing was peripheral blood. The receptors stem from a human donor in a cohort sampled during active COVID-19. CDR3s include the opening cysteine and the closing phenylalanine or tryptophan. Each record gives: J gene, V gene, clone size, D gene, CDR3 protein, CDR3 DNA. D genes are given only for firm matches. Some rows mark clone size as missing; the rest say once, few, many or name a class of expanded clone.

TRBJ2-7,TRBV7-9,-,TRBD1,CASSLNQGTEVLEQYF,TGTGCCAGCAGCTTAAATCAAGGGACAGAGGTACTCGAGCAGTACTTC
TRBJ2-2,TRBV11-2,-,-,CASSLDRDTGELFF,TGTGCCAGCAGCTTAGACCGGGACACCGGGGAGCTGTTTTTT
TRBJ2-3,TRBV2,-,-,CASLGRGLMDTQYF,TGTGCCAGCTTGGGGCGGGGCCTGATGGATACGCAGTATTTT
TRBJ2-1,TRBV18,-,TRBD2,CASSPPNSGGADEQFF,TGTGCCAGCTCACCACCGAATAGCGGGGGGGCTGATGAGCAGTTCTTC
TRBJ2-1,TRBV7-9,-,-,CASSLASGRGMKFF,TGTGCCAGCAGCTTAGCGTCAGGGCGGGGAATGAAGTTCTTC
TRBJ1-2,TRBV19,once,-,CASSSDSTNYGYTF,TGTGCCAGTAGTTCGGACAGTACTAACTATGGCTACACCTTC
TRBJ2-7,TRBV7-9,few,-,CASSLVVDEQYF,TGTGCCAGCAGTCTGGTAGTCGACGAGCAGTACTTC
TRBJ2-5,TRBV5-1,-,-,CASVQGGRSEETQYF,TGCGCCAGCGTTCAGGGGGGCCGGAGTGAAGAGACCCAGTACTTC
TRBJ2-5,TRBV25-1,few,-,CASSGETQYF,TGTGCCAGCAGCGGGGAGACCCAGTACTTC
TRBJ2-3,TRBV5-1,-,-,CASSRSDLTDTQYF,TGCGCCAGCAGCCGGAGTGACCTGACAGATACGCAGTATTTT
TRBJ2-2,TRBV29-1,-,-,CSVETGEANTGELFF,TGCAGCGTAGAGACAGGCGAGGCGAACACCGGGGAGCTGTTTTTT
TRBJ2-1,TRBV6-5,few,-,CASSTNFEVDEQFF,TGTGCCAGCAGTACTAACTTTGAGGTCGATGAGCAGTTCTTC
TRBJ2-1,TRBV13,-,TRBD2,CASSFASGGSWAYNEQFF,TGTGCCAGCAGCTTTGCTAGCGGGGGTTCGTGGGCCTACAATGAGCAGTTCTTC
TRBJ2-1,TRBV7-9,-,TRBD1,CASSLGTGADRNGQFF,TGTGCCAGCAGCTTAGGAACAGGGGCTGATCGCAATGGGCAGTTCTTC
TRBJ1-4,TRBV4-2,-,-,CASSQGLQVEEKLFF,TGTGCCAGCAGCCAAGGCCTCCAGGTAGAGGAAAAACTGTTTTTT
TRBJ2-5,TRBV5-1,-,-,CASSSLGRGDRGTQYF,TGCGCCAGCAGCTCTCTGGGCAGGGGCGACCGGGGGACCCAGTACTTC
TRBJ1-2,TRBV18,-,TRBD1,CASSSTGVTNYGYTF,TGTGCCAGCTCATCGACAGGGGTTACGAACTATGGCTACACCTTC
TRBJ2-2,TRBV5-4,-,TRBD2,CASSLAGPSGALTGELFF,TGTGCCAGCAGCTTGGCCGGACCTAGCGGGGCCCTCACCGGGGAGCTGTTTTTT
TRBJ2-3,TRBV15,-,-,CATSRGGLSTDTQYF,TGTGCCACCAGCAGGGGCGGGTTGAGCACAGATACGCAGTATTTT
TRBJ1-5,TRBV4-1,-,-,CASSQDSEGMSQPQHF,TGCGCCAGCAGCCAAGATTCGGAGGGAATGAGTCAGCCCCAGCATTTT
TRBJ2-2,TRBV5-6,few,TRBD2,CASSPALAGGRNTGELFF,TGTGCCAGCAGCCCCGCCCTAGCGGGGGGCCGGAACACCGGGGAGCTGTTTTTT
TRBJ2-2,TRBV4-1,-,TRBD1,CASSEQGTGTGELFF,TGCGCCAGCAGCGAACAGGGGACAGGGACCGGGGAGCTGTTTTTT
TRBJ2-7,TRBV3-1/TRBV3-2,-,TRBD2,CASSQALGGGTHF,TGTGCCAGCAGCCAAGCTCTCGGCGGGGGGACCCACTTC
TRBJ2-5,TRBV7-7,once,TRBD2,CASSVSGGNQETQYF,TGTGCCAGCAGCGTTAGCGGGGGGAATCAAGAGACCCAGTACTTC
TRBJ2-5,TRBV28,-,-,CASSLQEETQYF,TGTGCCAGCAGTTTACAGGAAGAGACCCAGTACTTC
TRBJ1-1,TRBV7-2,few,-,CASSLQVYAEAFF,TGTGCCAGCAGCTTACAGGTTTACGCTGAAGCTTTCTTT
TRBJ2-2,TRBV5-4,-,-,CAYLSRMNTGELFF,TGTGCCTACCTATCTAGGATGAACACCGGGGAGCTGTTTTTT
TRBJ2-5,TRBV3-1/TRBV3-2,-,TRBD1,CASRQWDRDFQETQYF,TGTGCCAGCAGGCAGTGGGACAGGGACTTTCAAGAGACCCAGTACTTC
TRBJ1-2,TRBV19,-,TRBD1,CASRDRGYGYTF,TGTGCCAGCCGAGACAGGGGTTATGGCTACACCTTC
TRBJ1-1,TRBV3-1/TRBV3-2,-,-,CASREEGRNTEAFF,TGTGCCAGCAGAGAGGAGGGGAGGAACACTGAAGCTTTCTTT
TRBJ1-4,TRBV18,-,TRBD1,CASSAGTGGEKLFF,TGTGCCAGCTCAGCCGGGACAGGTGGTGAAAAACTGTTTTTT
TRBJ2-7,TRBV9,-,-,CASSVEGTGAAQYF,TGTGCCAGCAGCGTAGAAGGAACAGGCGCCGCGCAGTACTTC
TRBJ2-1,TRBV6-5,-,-,CASSEPGGDEQFF,TGTGCCAGCAGCGAGCCGGGGGGCGATGAGCAGTTCTTC
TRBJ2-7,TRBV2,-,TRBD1,CASRPGTGSYEQYF,TGTGCCAGCAGGCCCGGGACAGGGTCCTACGAGCAGTACTTC
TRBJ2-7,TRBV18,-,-,CASSPNQAYEQYF,TGTGCCAGCTCACCAAATCAGGCCTACGAGCAGTACTTC
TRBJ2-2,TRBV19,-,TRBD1,CASSKNRGSNTGELFF,TGTGCCAGTAGTAAAAACAGGGGGTCAAACACCGGGGAGCTGTTTTTT
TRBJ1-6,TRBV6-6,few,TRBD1,CASSRDRLIGISPLHF,TGTGCCAGCAGTCGGGACAGGTTAATCGGCATTTCACCCCTCCACTTT
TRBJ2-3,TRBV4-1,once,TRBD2,CASSQTPRRDYTDTQYF,TGCGCCAGCAGCCAAACCCCCCGGCGGGACTACACAGATACGCAGTATTTT
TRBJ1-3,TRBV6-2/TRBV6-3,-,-,CASSPGFSGNTIYF,TGTGCCAGCAGTCCCGGGTTCTCTGGAAACACCATATATTTT
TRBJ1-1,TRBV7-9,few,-,CASSFGRDTEAFF,TGTGCCAGCAGCTTTGGGAGGGACACTGAAGCTTTCTTT
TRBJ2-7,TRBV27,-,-,CASSTRGSEAYEQYF,TGTGCCAGCAGTACCCGGGGGAGTGAAGCCTACGAGCAGTACTTC
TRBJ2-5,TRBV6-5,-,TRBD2,CASRPTSGSKETQYF,TGTGCCAGCAGACCGACTAGCGGCTCGAAAGAGACCCAGTACTTC
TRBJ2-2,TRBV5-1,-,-,CASSPRRQADNTGELFF,TGCGCCAGCAGCCCGCGGAGACAGGCAGATAACACCGGGGAGCTGTTTTTT
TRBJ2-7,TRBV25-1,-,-,CASSRTLLSYEQYF,TGTGCCAGCAGTAGAACTCTCCTCTCCTACGAGCAGTACTTC
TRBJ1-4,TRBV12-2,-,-,CASRLGQGEGDEKLFF,TGTGCAAGTCGCTTAGGACAGGGGGAGGGTGATGAAAAACTGTTTTTT
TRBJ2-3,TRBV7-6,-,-,CASSLARETDTQYF,TGTGCCAGCAGCTTAGCGCGGGAAACAGATACGCAGTATTTT
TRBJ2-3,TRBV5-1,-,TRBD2,CASSLEPSGGARTDTQYF,TGCGCCAGCAGCTTGGAGCCTAGCGGGGGGGCCAGAACAGATACGCAGTATTTT
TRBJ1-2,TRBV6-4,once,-,CASRPDGGTYGYTF,TGTGCCAGCAGACCAGACGGGGGAACTTATGGCTACACCTTC
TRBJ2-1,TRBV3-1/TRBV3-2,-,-,CASSHFSVNNEQFF,TGTGCCAGCAGCCATTTTTCGGTTAACAATGAGCAGTTCTTC
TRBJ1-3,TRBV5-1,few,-,CASSLDQSGNTIYF,TGCGCCAGCAGCTTGGATCAGTCCGGAAACACCATATATTTT
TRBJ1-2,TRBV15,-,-,CATSRGSGPGYTF,TGTGCCACCAGCAGAGGCTCAGGCCCCGGCTACACCTTC
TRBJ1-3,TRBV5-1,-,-,CASSLRDRTAGNTIYF,TGCGCCAGCAGCTTGAGGGATCGGACAGCCGGAAACACCATATATTTT
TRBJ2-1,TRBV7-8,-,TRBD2,CASSFPRTRYNEQFF,TGTGCCAGCAGCTTCCCTAGGACTAGATACAATGAGCAGTTCTTC
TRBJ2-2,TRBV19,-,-,CASSIRGQNTGELFF,TGTGCCAGTAGTATCAGGGGACAGAACACCGGGGAGCTGTTTTTT
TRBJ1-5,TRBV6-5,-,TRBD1,CASRMTGTNQPQHF,TGTGCCAGCAGGATGACAGGGACGAATCAGCCCCAGCATTTT
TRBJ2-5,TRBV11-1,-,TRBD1,CASSTDRLETQYF,TGTGCCAGCAGCACGGACAGGCTAGAGACCCAGTACTTC